The 21 T cell receptor beta chains given below trace back to one sample, sequenced in a study of blood T cell repertoires in COVID-19. Some clones are missing from TCRdb's copy, which holds only in-frame ones; the method was immunoSEQ multiplex PCR. The table has fewer than 250,000 clones, approximately 86% seen once. The sequenced sample consisted of peripheral blood. These receptors were obtained from a man aged 55 to 69 with COVID-19, enrolled during active disease.

The chain links TRBV10-2 to TRBJ2-7; 8 nucleotides align to TRBD2. The V and J ends lost 8 bases and 12 bases, in that order; junction bases with no gene match: 12. The CDR3 is 12 residues long. CDR1 and CDR2 from the germline V gene are WSHSY and SAAADI. CDR3 sequence: CASLARAGAAYF. In DNA form, the CDR3 reads TGCGCCAGCCTCGCACGAGCGGGAGCTGCGTACTTC.

The V gene is TRBV7-3, the J gene TRBJ2-7; TRBD2 matches at 12 bases. The germline V gene encodes CDR1 SGHTA and CDR2 FQGTGA. The CDR3 sequence is 14 residues long. With V trimmed by 8 bases and J by 5 bases, 7 bases remained unmatched. This CDR3 is CASGPSGRGNEQYF. The CDR3 DNA sequence: TGTGCCAGCGGGCCTAGCGGGAGGGGGAACGAGCAGTACTTC.

The gene calls are TRBV6-2 or TRBV6-3 and TRBJ2-7; 11 bases align to TRBD1. This CDR3 spans 14 amino acids. Unmatched junction bases numbered 6, after V lost 5 bases and J lost 6 bases. CDR1 and CDR2 (germline): MNHEY, SVGEGT. CDR3 sequence reads: CASSVAGTGGEQYF. The DNA for the CDR3 is TGTGCCAGCAGTGTCGCCGGGACAGGGGGCGAGCAGTACTTC.

The rearrangement links TRBV6-5 to TRBJ2-1; 7 bases are shared with TRBD1. With 2 bases clipped from V and 6 bases from J, the junction kept 10 bases outside the gene matches. There are 16 residues in the CDR3. CDR1 and CDR2 (germline): MNHEY, SVGAGI. CDR3 in amino acids: CASSYEVRQGSNEQFF. In nucleotides, the CDR3 is TGTGCCAGCAGTTACGAAGTGAGACAGGGCTCCAATGAGCAGTTCTTC.

The chain links TRBV4-2 to TRBJ1-3; the D gene is possibly TRBD1 (6 bases). The length of the CDR3 is 17 residues. Germline CDR1 reads LGHNA; CDR2 reads YNFKEQ. The V and J ends lost 0 bases and 1 base respectively, with 13 bases between them. The DNA of the CDR3 is TGTGCCAGCAGCCAAGATCTTGGGGGCAGGTCTGGAAACACCATATATTTT. Residues: CASSQDLGGRSGNTIYF.

The chain is built from TRBV3-1 (or the pseudogene TRBV3-2) and TRBJ1-1; the match to TRBD1 covers 10 bases. Trimming took 1 base from V and 12 from J; bases not matched to a gene: 5. Germline lookup yields CDR1 LGHDT and CDR2 YNNKEL (reference sequence). The CDR3 contains 13 residues. The CDR3 DNA sequence: TGTGCCAGCAGCCAAGGGGGACAGGGGAGATCTTTCTTT. It specifies CASSQGGQGRSFF.

This chain joins TRBV21-1 and TRBJ2-7; the DNA was not used to check the table's D call, TRBD1. TRBV21-1 is assigned pseudogene status. The CDR3 covers 16 residues. The CDR3 loop is CASSKEARRGPYEQYF. The CDR3, as DNA: TGTGCCAGCAGCAAAGAGGCGCGCAGGGGACCCTACGAGCAGTACTTC.

This rearrangement joins TRBV4-2 to TRBJ1-2, with D hard to call. V gave up 0 bases and J gave up 8 bases, with 7 bases separating them. Germline loops: CDR1 LGHNA, CDR2 YNFKEQ. The CDR3 consists of 12 residues. The CDR3, as DNA: TGTGCCAGCAGCCAAGATCTTCGGGGCTACACCTTC. Protein: CASSQDLRGYTF.

The V and J genes are TRBV13 and TRBJ2-7, with TRBD1 matching 7 bases. V trimming: 4 bases; J trimming: 7 bases; junction bases outside the gene matches: 16. This CDR3 is 16 amino acids long. Germline V gene data show CDR1 as PRHDT and CDR2 as FYEKMQ (reference sequence). CDR3 sequence (DNA): TGTGCCAGCAGCTCCCCAAGGGGGCAGGTTGGATTAGAGCAGTACTTC. This sequence encodes CASSSPRGQVGLEQYF.

V and J are TRBV6-5 and TRBJ1-2; D may be TRBD1 (6 bases). The CDR3 sequence is 11 residues long. Germline V gives CDR1 MNHEY, CDR2 SVGAGI. Trimming pared 8 bases from V and 8 bases from J, leaving 12 bases between. Written as DNA, the CDR3 is TGTGCCAGCCGGGAGGGGGAAGGCTACACCTTC. Translating it yields CASREGEGYTF.

The rearrangement links TRBV5-3 to TRBJ1-1, with D perhaps TRBD1 (5 bases). TRBV5-3 is noted as an ORF with a role that remains uncertain. The CDR3 is made up of 14 amino acids. V lost 5 bases and J 0 bases, leaving 11 bases between the germline ends. For the CDR3, the DNA is TGTGCCAGAAGGACCGACAGCTTGAACACTGAAGCTTTCTTT. Its protein product is CARRTDSLNTEAFF.

The rearrangement uses TRBV6-5 and TRBJ2-1, with 7 bases identical to TRBD1. Germline trimming cut 8 bases from V and 8 bases from J; bases unmatched to any gene: 9. This CDR3 has 13 residues. Per the germline V gene, CDR1 is MNHEY and CDR2 is SVGAGI. The CDR3: CASLRQGVDEQFF. CDR3 bases: TGTGCCAGCCTACGGCAGGGGGTCGATGAGCAGTTCTTC.

The chain joins TRBV28 to TRBJ2-7; 11 nucleotides align to TRBD2. The CDR3 covers 13 residues. Germline-derived CDR1 and CDR2 are MDHEN and SYDVKM. J was trimmed by 3 bases and V by 7 bases; bases with no gene match: 2. The chain's CDR3 is CASTSGRNYEQYF. The CDR3 DNA reads as TGTGCCAGCACTAGCGGGAGGAACTACGAGCAGTACTTC.

The chain joins TRBV28 to TRBJ1-4, with unresolved D. Germline V CDR1 and CDR2: MDHEN, SYDVKM. V lost 5 bases and J 8 bases, leaving 9 bases between the germline ends. This CDR3 spans 12 amino acids. The CDR3 reads CASSPGNEKLFF. In DNA form, the CDR3 reads TGTGCCAGCAGTCCCGGGAACGAAAAACTGTTTTTT.

V gene TRBV29-1 combines with J gene TRBJ2-5; D perhaps matches TRBD1 (5 bases). This CDR3 contains 12 residues. Looked up from germline, CDR1 is SQVTM and CDR2 is ANQGSEA. The V gene lost 7 bases and the J gene lost 2 bases, with 11 bases spanning the gap. This CDR3 is CSAPGHQETQYF. The CDR3 coding sequence is TGCAGCGCCCCAGGGCATCAAGAGACCCAGTACTTC.

The CDR3 sequence is CSGFWGANYGYTF. For the CDR3, the DNA is TGCAGCGGTTTTTGGGGGGCTAACTATGGCTACACCTTC. The chain is built from TRBV29-1 and TRBJ1-2; D may be TRBD1 (5 bases). There are 13 residues in the CDR3. Trimming took off 7 bases at V and 0 bases at J, with 12 bases between the two ends. Germline assignment: CDR1 SQVTM and CDR2 ANQGSEA. The whole variable domain, filled in from reference TRBV29-1 and TRBJ1-2, reads SAVISQKPSRDICQRGTSLTIQCQVDSQVTMMFWYRQQPGQSLTLIATANQGSEATYESGFVIDKFPISRPNLTFSTLTVSNMSPEDSSIYLCSGFWGANYGYTFGSGTRLTVV.

This rearrangement joins TRBV7-2 to TRBJ2-7; 10 positions match TRBD1. The V gene end was trimmed by 5 bases and the J gene end by 2 bases; junction bases not matched to a gene: 6. The length of the CDR3 is 15 residues. Germline-derived CDR1 and CDR2 are SGHTA and FQGNSA. The CDR3 DNA reads TGTGCCAGCAGCCCGGGACAGGGGAGTCCCTACGAGCAGTACTTC. Its translation is CASSPGQGSPYEQYF.

This clone has only one observation. V usage is TRBV7-9 and J usage is TRBJ1-1; the match to TRBD1 covers 8 bases. Losses at the gene ends were 3 bases for V and 4 bases for J; bases not matched to a gene: 4. Germline V lookup: CDR1 SEHNR, CDR2 FQNEAQ (reference sequence). The CDR3 extends over 14 amino acids. The CDR3 loop reads CASSLTGVITEAFF. CDR3 DNA: TGTGCCAGCAGCTTGACAGGGGTTATCACTGAAGCTTTCTTT.

The chain uses TRBV7-9 and TRBJ1-1, with D possibly matching TRBD1 (6 bases). With 3 bases removed from V and 1 base from J, the gap between germline ends came to 12 bases. The CDR3 sequence is 15 residues long. Germline CDR1 SEHNR, CDR2 FQNEAQ (reference sequence). For the CDR3, the DNA is TGTGCCAGCAGCTTGCCCTGGACAGCGAACACTGAAGCTTTCTTT. It yields the protein CASSLPWTANTEAFF.

J is TRBJ2-1 and V is TRBV19, with 13 bases lining up with TRBD2. The CDR3 extends over 14 amino acids. V trimming: 4 bases; J trimming: 10 bases; junction bases outside the gene matches: 4. Germline assignment: CDR1 LNHDA and CDR2 SQIVND (reference sequence). The CDR3 sequence: CASSTGLAGLEQFF. The CDR3 nucleotides are TGTGCCAGTAGTACGGGACTAGCGGGACTAGAGCAGTTCTTC.

V gene TRBV4-2 combines with J gene TRBJ2-6; D gene ambiguous. This CDR3 comprises 16 residues. V lost 3 bases, J lost 0 bases, and 9 bases lay in between. Germline lookup yields CDR1 LGHNA and CDR2 YNFKEQ. The CDR3 sequence is CASSHSQASGANVLTF. The CDR3 nucleotides read TGTGCCAGCAGCCACTCCCAAGCCTCTGGGGCCAACGTCCTGACTTTC.